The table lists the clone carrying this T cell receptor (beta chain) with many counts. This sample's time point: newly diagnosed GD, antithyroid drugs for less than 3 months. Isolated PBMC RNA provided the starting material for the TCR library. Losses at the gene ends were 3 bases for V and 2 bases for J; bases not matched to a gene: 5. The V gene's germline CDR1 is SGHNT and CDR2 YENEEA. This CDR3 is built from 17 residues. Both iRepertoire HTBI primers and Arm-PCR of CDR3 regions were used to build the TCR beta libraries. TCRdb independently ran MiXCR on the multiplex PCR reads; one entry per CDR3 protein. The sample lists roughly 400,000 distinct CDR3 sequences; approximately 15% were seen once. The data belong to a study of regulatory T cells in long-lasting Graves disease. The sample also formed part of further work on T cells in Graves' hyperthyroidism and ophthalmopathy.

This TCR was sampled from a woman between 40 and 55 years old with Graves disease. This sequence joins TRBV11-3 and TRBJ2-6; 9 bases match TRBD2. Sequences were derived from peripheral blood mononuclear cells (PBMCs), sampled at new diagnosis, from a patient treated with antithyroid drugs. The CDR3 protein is CASSFGGGAPGANVLTF. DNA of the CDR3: TGTGCCAGCAGCTTCGGCGGGGGGGCGCCTGGGGCCAACGTCCTGACTTTC.